This T cell receptor beta chain was identified in a study of cytomegalovirus exposure and HLA in healthy donors. Each donor was nominally healthy when sampled (though unrecorded immune exposures were likely). The PCR employed 60 Vbeta primers together with 13 Jbeta primers. Some clones are missing from TCRdb's copy, which holds only in-frame ones; the method was immunoSEQ multiplex PCR. In the table there are approximately 100,000 clones, around three quarters of which are singletons. Study-level findings and limits: Data from an earlier analysis indicated that most TCR beta V segments were productive either about 87% or about 30% of the time. Available immune exposure information was restricted to CMV serostatus only.

The CDR3 covers 15 residues. Looked up from germline, CDR1 is GTSNPN and CDR2 is SVGIG (reference sequence). This clone was detected only once. Its antigen is unidentified. Compared with germline, one end of the junction differs, possibly owing to a read error. Sequencing input: PBMCs. This TCR came from a female donor in good health and CMV-seropositive. The rearrangement uses TRBV30 and TRBJ2-6, with D possibly matching TRBD1 (5 bases). CDR3 sequence (DNA): TGTGCCTGGAGTGTAAGCAGCTCTGGGGCCAACGGCCTGACTTTC. Its protein is CAWSVSSSGANGLTF. The full variable domain, with the rest looked up from reference TRBV30 and TRBJ2-6, is SQTIHQWPATLVQPVGSPLSLECTVEGTSNPNLYWYRQAAGRGLQLLFYSVGIGQISSEVPQNLSASRPQDRQFILSSKKLLLSDSGFYLCAWSVSSSGANGLTFGAGSRLTVL.